The source of this TCR beta chain is a study of type 1 regulatory T cells. Overall study context: This in vitro CD4 product, T-allo10, is enriched for Tr1 cells and alloantigen-specific.

In TCRdb, the reads were re-called with MiXCR into one record per CDR3 protein. The sample lists more than 20,000 distinct CDR3 sequences; 55% to 75% were seen once. The CDR3 consists of 17 residues. The V and J ends lost 5 bases and 4 bases, in that order; junction bases with no gene match: 14. The V gene's germline CDR1 is MGHRA and CDR2 YSYEKL. The graft donor-derived T-allo10 cells reportedly recognize host alloantigens, are anergic, and suppress alloantigen-specifically. About this clonotype: The antigen is not known.

The sample was cultured T cells, either the whole culture or a sorted T cell fraction (not recorded which). Stated subset: Tr1-enriched cell product generated in vitro against host alloantigens. The chain joins TRBV4-1 to TRBJ2-3; 8 bases line up with TRBD1. This sequence originates from a human donor in good health. CDR3 residues: CASSSRGGQGGSDTQYF. The CDR3 DNA reads TGCGCCAGCAGCTCTCGTGGCGGACAGGGTGGGTCAGATACGCAGTATTTT.